These T cell receptor beta chains were read from a single sample in a study of T cells after yellow fever vaccination. Each CDR3 protein is one row after TCRdb ran MiXCR on the 5' RACE reads. The profile shows about 350,000 distinct CDR3 sequences, about 4% of them singletons. This material consisted of PBMCs, taken 5 days after the yellow fever booster vaccination. Receptor source: a man in his late teens or twenties who received the YFV17D yellow fever vaccine. CDR3s include the opening cysteine and the closing phenylalanine or tryptophan. A D gene is named only where the DNA matches it firmly. The listing skips clone size in some rows; elsewhere it reads once, few, many or a size class.

CDR3 DNA: TGTGCCAGCAGTGAGGGGGTATATCAGCCCCAGCATTTT
CDR3 protein: CASSEGVYQPQHF
D gene: NA
V gene: TRBV6-6
clone size: NA
J gene: TRBJ1-5

CDR3 DNA: TGTGCCAGCAGTCCATACCCTACGTCTGACTACGAGCAGTACTTC
CDR3 protein: CASSPYPTSDYEQYF
D gene: NA
V gene: TRBV6-5
clone size: NA
J gene: TRBJ2-7

CDR3 DNA: TGCGCCAGCAGCCGCGAGCCGGGACAGGGCCTCTACAATGAGCAGTTCTTC
CDR3 protein: CASSREPGQGLYNEQFF
D gene: TRBD1
V gene: TRBV4-1
clone size: NA
J gene: TRBJ2-1

CDR3 DNA: NA
CDR3 protein: CASSLTFGQGAREQYF
D gene: NA
V gene: TRBV5-1
clone size: few
J gene: TRBJ2-7

CDR3 DNA: TGTGCCAGCAGGGGACTAGCGGGGGGGCAAGATACGCAGTATTTT
CDR3 protein: CASRGLAGGQDTQYF
D gene: TRBD2
V gene: TRBV7-8
clone size: few
J gene: TRBJ2-3

CDR3 DNA: TGCGCCAGCAGCCCCGACAGACTTGGTGTCGGGGCCAACGTCCTGACTTTC
CDR3 protein: CASSPDRLGVGANVLTF
D gene: NA
V gene: TRBV4-1
clone size: few
J gene: TRBJ2-6

CDR3 DNA: TGTGCCTGGAGTGCCCGGACAGGAGCTTTCTTT
CDR3 protein: CAWSARTGAFF
D gene: TRBD1
V gene: TRBV30
clone size: NA
J gene: TRBJ1-1

CDR3 DNA: TGCAGTGCTCCTTGGGGGGAGACCCAGTACTTC
CDR3 protein: CSAPWGETQYF
D gene: NA
V gene: TRBV20-1
clone size: many
J gene: TRBJ2-5

CDR3 DNA: TGTGCCAGCAGCTTGAACAGGGGCGGTTCACCCCTCCACTTT
CDR3 protein: CASSLNRGGSPLHF
D gene: TRBD1
V gene: TRBV11-1
clone size: few
J gene: TRBJ1-6

CDR3 DNA: TGTGCCAGCAAGTGGGGGGGGACAGATACGCAGTATTTT
CDR3 protein: CASKWGGTDTQYF
D gene: TRBD2
V gene: TRBV28
clone size: few
J gene: TRBJ2-3

CDR3 DNA: TGCAGCGTTTCAGGGGCCCCAGCTAACTATGGCTACACCTTC
CDR3 protein: CSVSGAPANYGYTF
D gene: NA
V gene: TRBV29-1
clone size: few
J gene: TRBJ1-2

CDR3 DNA: TGTGCCAGCAGCTTAGCGGGACTAGCCTCCGGGGAGCTGTTTTTT
CDR3 protein: CASSLAGLASGELFF
D gene: TRBD2
V gene: TRBV7-2
clone size: many
J gene: TRBJ2-2

CDR3 DNA: TGCGCCAGCAGCGCATTAACAGGTGGCGGCTACACCTTC
CDR3 protein: CASSALTGGGYTF
D gene: NA
V gene: TRBV5-1
clone size: few
J gene: TRBJ1-2

CDR3 DNA: TGTGCCACCAGTGAGGGGACACCTTACAATGAGCAGTTCTTC
CDR3 protein: CATSEGTPYNEQFF
D gene: NA
V gene: TRBV24-1
clone size: few
J gene: TRBJ2-1

CDR3 DNA: TGTGCCAGCAGCACCGGGACTAGCGGAGCCGGAGATACGCAGTATTTT
CDR3 protein: CASSTGTSGAGDTQYF
D gene: TRBD2
V gene: TRBV7-2
clone size: NA
J gene: TRBJ2-3

CDR3 DNA: TGCGCCAGCAGCTTAAACTCTTTCTCTGGAAACACCATATATTTT
CDR3 protein: CASSLNSFSGNTIYF
D gene: NA
V gene: TRBV5-1
clone size: few
J gene: TRBJ1-3

CDR3 DNA: TGTGCTAGTGGTTTGGTACCTTCGGGACTAGCGGGGGGGCCGGGATACAATGAGCAGTTCTTC
CDR3 protein: CASGLVPSGLAGGPGYNEQFF
D gene: TRBD2
V gene: TRBV12-5
clone size: NA
J gene: TRBJ2-1

CDR3 DNA: TGTGCAAGTCGCTTAGGTTGGGGGCATCAGCCCCAGCATTTT
CDR3 protein: CASRLGWGHQPQHF
D gene: NA
V gene: TRBV12-2
clone size: once
J gene: TRBJ1-5

CDR3 DNA: TGTGCCAACCAACTTGGGGGGGGAGGGACTGAAGCTTTCTTT
CDR3 protein: CANQLGGGGTEAFF
D gene: NA
V gene: TRBV30
clone size: NA
J gene: TRBJ1-1

CDR3 DNA: TGTGCCACCAGCCAGCGCTCGGGCAATCAGCCCCAGCATTTT
CDR3 protein: CATSQRSGNQPQHF
D gene: NA
V gene: TRBV15
clone size: few
J gene: TRBJ1-5

CDR3 DNA: TGCGCCAGCAGCTTGGGACAGGAAAATTCACCCCTCCACTTT
CDR3 protein: CASSLGQENSPLHF
D gene: NA
V gene: TRBV5-1
clone size: NA
J gene: TRBJ1-6

CDR3 DNA: TGTGCCAGCAGTGGGCAGGATGAAACCGGGGAGCTGTTTTTT
CDR3 protein: CASSGQDETGELFF
D gene: NA
V gene: TRBV25-1
clone size: few
J gene: TRBJ2-2

CDR3 DNA: TGTGCCAGCTCACTGAGTAGGGGGCTCTCGACTGAAGCTTTCTTT
CDR3 protein: CASSLSRGLSTEAFF
D gene: TRBD1
V gene: TRBV18
clone size: NA
J gene: TRBJ1-1

CDR3 DNA: TGTGCCAGCAGAGAAGACGTGTATGGCTACACCTTC
CDR3 protein: CASREDVYGYTF
D gene: NA
V gene: TRBV12-3/TRBV12-4
clone size: few
J gene: TRBJ1-2

CDR3 DNA: TGTGCCAGCAGCCACCGGGAGCGGGCACTTCAAGAGACCCAGTACTTC
CDR3 protein: CASSHRERALQETQYF
D gene: NA
V gene: TRBV11-2
clone size: many
J gene: TRBJ2-5

CDR3 DNA: TGTGCCAGCAGCCTAACTGGCAGGGCTTGGAATGAGCAGTTCTTC
CDR3 protein: CASSLTGRAWNEQFF
D gene: NA
V gene: TRBV5-5
clone size: many
J gene: TRBJ2-1

CDR3 DNA: TGTGCCAGCAGCTTAGATCCAGGTCAGCCCCAGCATTTT
CDR3 protein: CASSLDPGQPQHF
D gene: NA
V gene: TRBV7-9
clone size: many
J gene: TRBJ1-5

CDR3 DNA: TGTGCCAGCAGCGGGATGACTAGCGGGGGGGCCGGGTTCGTATCAGATACGCAGTATTTT
CDR3 protein: CASSGMTSGGAGFVSDTQYF
D gene: TRBD2
V gene: TRBV3-1
clone size: NA
J gene: TRBJ2-3